Here is one T cell receptor (beta chain) with its context. No antigen is known for it. The assay was immunoSEQ multiplex PCR, and TCRdb's table has in-frame clones only and misses some. The sample yields fewer than 110,000 clones, more than 75% seen once. The data are from a study of T cell responses to AZD1222 COVID-19 vaccine. V lost 3 bases to trimming and J lost 3 bases, with 6 bases between them. The CDR3 runs to 12 residues. Germline V CDR1 and CDR2: MDHEN, SYDVKM. General observations from the study: It was only after the peak T cell response that any repertoires were sampled. Reports indicate that nearly half of spike-specific TCRs are directed at unmutated variant regions. Distributed over spike, vaccine-associated CD4 TCRs predominated at 160-218 and 743-854.

J is TRBJ2-7 and V is TRBV28; a weak D match, TRBD2 (6 bases). Material: peripheral blood, obtained 28 days after the second AZD1222 dose. The receptor was derived from an adult who received the AZD1222 COVID-19 vaccine. CDR3 in DNA: TGTGCCAGCAGTTTTAGCGGCTACGAGCAGTACTTC. Translation: CASSFSGYEQYF.